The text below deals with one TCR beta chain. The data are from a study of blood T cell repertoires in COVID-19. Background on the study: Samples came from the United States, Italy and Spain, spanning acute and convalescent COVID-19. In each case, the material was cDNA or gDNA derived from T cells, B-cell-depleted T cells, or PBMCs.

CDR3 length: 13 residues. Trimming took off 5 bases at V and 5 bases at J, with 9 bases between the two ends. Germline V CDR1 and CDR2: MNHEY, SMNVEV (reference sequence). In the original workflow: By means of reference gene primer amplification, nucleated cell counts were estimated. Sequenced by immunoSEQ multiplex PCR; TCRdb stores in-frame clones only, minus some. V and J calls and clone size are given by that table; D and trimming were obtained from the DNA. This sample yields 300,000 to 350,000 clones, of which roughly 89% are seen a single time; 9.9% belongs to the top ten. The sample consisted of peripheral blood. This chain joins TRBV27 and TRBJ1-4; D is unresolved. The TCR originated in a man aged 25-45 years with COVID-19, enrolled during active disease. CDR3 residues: CASSVAENEKLFF. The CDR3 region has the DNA TGTGCCAGCAGTGTGGCGGAAAATGAAAAACTGTTTTTT.